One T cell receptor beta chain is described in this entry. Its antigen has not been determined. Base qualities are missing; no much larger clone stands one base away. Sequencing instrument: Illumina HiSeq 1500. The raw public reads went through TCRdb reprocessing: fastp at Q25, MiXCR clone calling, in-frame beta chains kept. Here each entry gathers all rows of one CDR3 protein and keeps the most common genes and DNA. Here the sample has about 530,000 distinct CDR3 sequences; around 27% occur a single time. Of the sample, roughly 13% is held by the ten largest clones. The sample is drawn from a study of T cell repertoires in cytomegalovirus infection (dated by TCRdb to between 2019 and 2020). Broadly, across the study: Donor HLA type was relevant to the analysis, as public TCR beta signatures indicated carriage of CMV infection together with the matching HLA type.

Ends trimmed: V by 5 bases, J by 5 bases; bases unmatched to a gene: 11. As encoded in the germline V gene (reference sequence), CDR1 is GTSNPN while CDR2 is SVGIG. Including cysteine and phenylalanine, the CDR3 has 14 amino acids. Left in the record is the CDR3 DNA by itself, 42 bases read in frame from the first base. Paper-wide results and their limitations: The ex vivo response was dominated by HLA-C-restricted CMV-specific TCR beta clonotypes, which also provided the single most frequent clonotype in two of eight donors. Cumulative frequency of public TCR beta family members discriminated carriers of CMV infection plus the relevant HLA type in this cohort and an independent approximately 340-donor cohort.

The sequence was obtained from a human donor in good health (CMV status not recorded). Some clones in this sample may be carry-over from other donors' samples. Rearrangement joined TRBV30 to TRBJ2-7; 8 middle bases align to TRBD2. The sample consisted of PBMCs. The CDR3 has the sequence CAWDVRTSIHEQYF. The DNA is TGTGCCTGGGACGTTCGGACTAGCATCCACGAGCAGTACTTC.